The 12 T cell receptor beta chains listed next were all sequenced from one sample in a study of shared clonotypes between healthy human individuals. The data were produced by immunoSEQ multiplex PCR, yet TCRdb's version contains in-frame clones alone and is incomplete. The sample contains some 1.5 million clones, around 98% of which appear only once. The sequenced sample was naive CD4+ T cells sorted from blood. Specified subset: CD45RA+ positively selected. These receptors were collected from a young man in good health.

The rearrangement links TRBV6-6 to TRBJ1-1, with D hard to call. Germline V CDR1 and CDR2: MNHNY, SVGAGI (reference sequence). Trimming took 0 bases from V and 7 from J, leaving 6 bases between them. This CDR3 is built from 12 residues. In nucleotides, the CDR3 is TGTGCCAGCAGTTACTCGTCTTTTGAAGCTTTCTTT. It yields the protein CASSYSSFEAFF.

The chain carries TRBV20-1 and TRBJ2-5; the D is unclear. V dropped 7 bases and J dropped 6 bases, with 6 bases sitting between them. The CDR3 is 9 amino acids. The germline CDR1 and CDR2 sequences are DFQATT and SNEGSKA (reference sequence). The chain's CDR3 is CSVMKTQYF. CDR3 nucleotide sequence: TGCAGTGTTATGAAGACCCAGTACTTC.

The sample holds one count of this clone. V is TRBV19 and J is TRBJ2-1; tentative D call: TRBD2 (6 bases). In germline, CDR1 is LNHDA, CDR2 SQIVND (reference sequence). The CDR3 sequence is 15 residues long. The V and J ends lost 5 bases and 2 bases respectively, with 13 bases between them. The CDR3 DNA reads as TGTGCCAGTAGTCTTGACGGGGGTGCCTACAATGAGCAGTTCTTC. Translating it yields CASSLDGGAYNEQFF.

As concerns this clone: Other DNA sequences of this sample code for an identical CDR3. Written as DNA, the CDR3 is TGTGCCAGCAGGAGAGACAGGGGCTATGGCTACACCTTC. Protein: CASRRDRGYGYTF. V and J are TRBV6-5 and TRBJ1-2; 8 bases agree with TRBD1. V was clipped by 6 bases and J by 4 bases; unmatched bases: 4. The germline CDR1 and CDR2 sequences are MNHEY and SVGAGI. The CDR3 is 13 amino acids.

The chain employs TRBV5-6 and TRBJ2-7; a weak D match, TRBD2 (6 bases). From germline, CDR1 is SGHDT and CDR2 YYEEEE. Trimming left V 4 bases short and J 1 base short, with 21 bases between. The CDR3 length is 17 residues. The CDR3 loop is CASSPRLGWRGSYEQYF. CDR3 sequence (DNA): TGTGCCAGCAGCCCTCGGTTAGGATGGCGGGGATCCTACGAGCAGTACTTC.

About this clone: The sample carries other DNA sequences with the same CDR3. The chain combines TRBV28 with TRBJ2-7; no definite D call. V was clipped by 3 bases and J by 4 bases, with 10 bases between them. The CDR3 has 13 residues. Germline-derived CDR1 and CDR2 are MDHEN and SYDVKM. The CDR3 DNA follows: TGTGCCAGCAGTTTGGGCAGACCTTACGAGCAGTACTTC. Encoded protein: CASSLGRPYEQYF. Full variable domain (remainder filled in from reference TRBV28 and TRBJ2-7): DVKVTQSSRYLVKRTGEKVFLECVQDMDHENMFWYRQDPGLGLRLIYFSYDVKMKEKGDIPEGYSVSREKKERFSLILESASTNQTSMYLCASSLGRPYEQYFGPGTRLTVT.

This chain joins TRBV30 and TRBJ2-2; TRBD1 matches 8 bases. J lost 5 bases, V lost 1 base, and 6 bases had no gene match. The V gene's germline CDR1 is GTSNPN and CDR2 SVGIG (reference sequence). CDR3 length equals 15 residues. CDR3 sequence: CAWSALRQGTGELFF. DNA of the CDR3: TGTGCCTGGAGTGCCCTCCGACAGGGGACCGGGGAGCTGTTTTTT.

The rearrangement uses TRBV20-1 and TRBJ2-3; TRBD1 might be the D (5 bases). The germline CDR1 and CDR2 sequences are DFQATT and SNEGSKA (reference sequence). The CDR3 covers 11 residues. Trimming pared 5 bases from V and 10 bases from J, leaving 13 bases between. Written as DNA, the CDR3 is TGCAGTGCTCAGGACATTAGTGCGCAGTATTTT. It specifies CSAQDISAQYF.

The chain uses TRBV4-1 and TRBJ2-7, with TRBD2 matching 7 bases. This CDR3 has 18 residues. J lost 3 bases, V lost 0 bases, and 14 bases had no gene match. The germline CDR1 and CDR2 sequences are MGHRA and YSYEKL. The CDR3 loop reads CASSQDAALRGYDYEQYF. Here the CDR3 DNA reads TGCGCCAGCAGCCAAGATGCTGCGTTGCGGGGGTATGACTACGAGCAGTACTTC.

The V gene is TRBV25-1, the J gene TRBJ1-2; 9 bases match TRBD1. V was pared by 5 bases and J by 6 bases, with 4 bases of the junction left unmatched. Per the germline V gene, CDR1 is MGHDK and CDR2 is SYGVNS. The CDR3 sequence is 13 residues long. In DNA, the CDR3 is TGTGCCAGCAGTTTACAGGGGGCGGATGGCTACACCTTC. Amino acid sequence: CASSLQGADGYTF.

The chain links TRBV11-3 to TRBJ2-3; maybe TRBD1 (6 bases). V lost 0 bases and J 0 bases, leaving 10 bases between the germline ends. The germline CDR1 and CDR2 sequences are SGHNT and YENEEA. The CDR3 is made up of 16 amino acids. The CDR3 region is CASSLEGTLSTDTQYF. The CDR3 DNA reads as TGTGCCAGCAGCTTAGAGGGGACACTGAGCACAGATACGCAGTATTTT.

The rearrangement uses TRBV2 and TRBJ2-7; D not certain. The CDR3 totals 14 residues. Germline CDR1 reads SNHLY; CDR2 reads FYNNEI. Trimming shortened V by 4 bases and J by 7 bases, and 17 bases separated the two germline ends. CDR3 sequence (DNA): TGTGCCAGCAGTGTAGAAGGGCAGGAAGGGGAGCAGTACTTC. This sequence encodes CASSVEGQEGEQYF.